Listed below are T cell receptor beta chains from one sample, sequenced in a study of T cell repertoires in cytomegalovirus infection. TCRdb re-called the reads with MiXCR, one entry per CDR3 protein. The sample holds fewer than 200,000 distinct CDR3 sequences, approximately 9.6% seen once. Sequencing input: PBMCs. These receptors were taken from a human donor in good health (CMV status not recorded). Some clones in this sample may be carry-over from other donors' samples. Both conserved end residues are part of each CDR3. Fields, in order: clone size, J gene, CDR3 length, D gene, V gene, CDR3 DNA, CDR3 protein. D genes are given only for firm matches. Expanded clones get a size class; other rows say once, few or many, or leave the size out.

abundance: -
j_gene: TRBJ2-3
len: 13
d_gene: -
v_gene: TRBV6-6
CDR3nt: TGTGCCAGCTTTAGAAGGGGATTAGATACGCAGTATTTT
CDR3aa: CASFRRGLDTQYF

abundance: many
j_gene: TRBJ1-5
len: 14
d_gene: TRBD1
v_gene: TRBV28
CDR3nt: TGTGCCACCCGAGGGACAGTGATCAATCAGCCCCAGCATTTT
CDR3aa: CATRGTVINQPQHF

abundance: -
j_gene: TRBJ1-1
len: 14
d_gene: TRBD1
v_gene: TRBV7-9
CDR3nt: TGTGCCAGCAGCGGGGGACAGGGGGCGCCTGAAGCTTTCTTT
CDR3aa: CASSGGQGAPEAFF

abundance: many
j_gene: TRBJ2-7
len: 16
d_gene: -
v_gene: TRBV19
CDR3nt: TGTGCCAGTAGTTCTACAGGGCCCGAAAGTTTGTACGAGCAGTACTTC
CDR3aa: CASSSTGPESLYEQYF

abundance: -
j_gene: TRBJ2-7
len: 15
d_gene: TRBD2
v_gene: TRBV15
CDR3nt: TGTGCCACCAGCAGAGATCCGACTAGCGGGGACGAGCAGTACTTC
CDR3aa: CATSRDPTSGDEQYF

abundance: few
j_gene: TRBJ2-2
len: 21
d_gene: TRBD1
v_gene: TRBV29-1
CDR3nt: TGCAGCGTTGAATCAGGCCCGCCGAAGATCCGGGACAGGAGAAGCACCGGGGAGCTGTTTTTT
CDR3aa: CSVESGPPKIRDRRSTGELFF

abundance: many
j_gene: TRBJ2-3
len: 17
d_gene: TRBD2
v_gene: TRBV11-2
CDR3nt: TGTGCCAGCAGCTTAAGTCGAGTAACGGGGGGGCAGGATACGCAGTATTTT
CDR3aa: CASSLSRVTGGQDTQYF

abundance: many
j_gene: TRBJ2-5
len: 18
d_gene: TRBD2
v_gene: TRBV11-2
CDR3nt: TGTGCCAGCAGCTTAGTAATGACTAGCGGGTTCGGTGCGGAGACCCAGTACTTC
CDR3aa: CASSLVMTSGFGAETQYF

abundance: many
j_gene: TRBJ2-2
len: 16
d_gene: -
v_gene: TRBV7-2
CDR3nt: TGTGCCAGCAGCTTAGGAACGGGAGCGAACACCGGGGAGCTGTTTTTT
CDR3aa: CASSLGTGANTGELFF

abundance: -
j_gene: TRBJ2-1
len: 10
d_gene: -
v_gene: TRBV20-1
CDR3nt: TGCAGTGCGAAATCCAATGAGCAGTTCTTC
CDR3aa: CSAKSNEQFF

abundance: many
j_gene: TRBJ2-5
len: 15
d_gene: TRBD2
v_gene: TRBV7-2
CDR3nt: TGTGCCAGCAGCTTCCGCGGGAGGGCCGCGGAGACCCAGTACTTC
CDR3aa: CASSFRGRAAETQYF

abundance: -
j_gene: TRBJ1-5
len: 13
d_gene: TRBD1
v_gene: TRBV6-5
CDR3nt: TGTGCCAGCAGAGACGGGACAGGGAGGCCCCAGCATTTT
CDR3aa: CASRDGTGRPQHF

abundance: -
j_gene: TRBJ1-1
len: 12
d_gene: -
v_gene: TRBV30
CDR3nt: TGTGCCTGGAGTGTACGCGGCGAAGAAGCTTTCTTT
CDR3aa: CAWSVRGEEAFF

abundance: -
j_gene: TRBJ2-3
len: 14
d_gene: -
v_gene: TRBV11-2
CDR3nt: TGTGCCAGCAGCTTAGCCGGACTCACAGATACGCAGTATTTT
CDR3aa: CASSLAGLTDTQYF

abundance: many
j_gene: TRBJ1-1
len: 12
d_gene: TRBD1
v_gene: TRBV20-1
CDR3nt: TGCAGTGCTAAGTCAGGGGGCACTGAAGCTTTCTTT
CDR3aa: CSAKSGGTEAFF

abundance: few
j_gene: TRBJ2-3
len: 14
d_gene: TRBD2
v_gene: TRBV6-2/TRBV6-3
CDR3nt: TGTGCCAGCAGGCTGACTAGCGGCTCAGATACGCAGTATTTT
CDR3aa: CASRLTSGSDTQYF

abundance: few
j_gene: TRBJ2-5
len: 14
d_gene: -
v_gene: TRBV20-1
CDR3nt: TGCAGTGCTAGGGCTCCGGGGGTCCAAGAGACCCAGTACTTC
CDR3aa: CSARAPGVQETQYF

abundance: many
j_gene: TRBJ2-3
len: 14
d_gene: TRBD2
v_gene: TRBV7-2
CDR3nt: TGTGCCAGCACCGCAGCGGGGAGCACAGATACGCAGTATTTT
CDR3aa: CASTAAGSTDTQYF

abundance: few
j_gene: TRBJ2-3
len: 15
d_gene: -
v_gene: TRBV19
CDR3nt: TGTGCCAGTAGTATAGGCACTAGAGCCCCAGATACGCAGTATTTT
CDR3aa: CASSIGTRAPDTQYF

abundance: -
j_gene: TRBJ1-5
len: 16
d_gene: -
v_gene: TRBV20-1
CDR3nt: TGCAGTGCTAGGTCCATGGGTTCGGGGCCAAATCAGCCCCAGCATTTT
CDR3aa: CSARSMGSGPNQPQHF

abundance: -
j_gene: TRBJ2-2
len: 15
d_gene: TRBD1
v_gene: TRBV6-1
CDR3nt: TGTGCCAGCAGGGAAGGACAGGGACGCACCGGGGAGCTGTTTTTT
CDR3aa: CASREGQGRTGELFF

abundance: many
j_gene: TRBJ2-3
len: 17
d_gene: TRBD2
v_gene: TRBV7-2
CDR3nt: TGTGCCAGCAGCCTACCCTCCGGGACTACCCTATTCCTCCCGCAGTATTTT
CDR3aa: CASSLPSGTTLFLPQYF

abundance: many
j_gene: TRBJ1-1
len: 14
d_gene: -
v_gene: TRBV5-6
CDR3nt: TGTGCCAGCAGCTCGGGAGTTATGAACACTGAAGCTTTCTTT
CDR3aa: CASSSGVMNTEAFF

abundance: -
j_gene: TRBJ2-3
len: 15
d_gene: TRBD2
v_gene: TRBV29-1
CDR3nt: TGCAGCGGTGCAACTAGCGGGGCTAGCACAGATACGCAGTATTTT
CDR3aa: CSGATSGASTDTQYF

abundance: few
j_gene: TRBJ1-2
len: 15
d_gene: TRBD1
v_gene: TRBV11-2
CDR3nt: TGTGCCAGCAGCCATCCCGGCGACAGGGGCCCTGGCTACACCTTC
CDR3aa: CASSHPGDRGPGYTF

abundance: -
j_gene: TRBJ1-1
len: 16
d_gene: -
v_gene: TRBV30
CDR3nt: TGTGCCTGGAACACGGGGGTAAAGGCGTGGGACACTGAAGCTTTCTTT
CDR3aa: CAWNTGVKAWDTEAFF

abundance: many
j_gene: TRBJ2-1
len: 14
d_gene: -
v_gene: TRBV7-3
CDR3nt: TGTGCCAGCAGCTTAGGGGCGGTCTACAATGAGCAGTTCTTC
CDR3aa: CASSLGAVYNEQFF

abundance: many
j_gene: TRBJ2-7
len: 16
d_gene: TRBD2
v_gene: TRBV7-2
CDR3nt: TGTGCCAGCAGGCTGACGACGACTAGCGGGAGCTACGAGCAGTACTTC
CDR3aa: CASRLTTTSGSYEQYF

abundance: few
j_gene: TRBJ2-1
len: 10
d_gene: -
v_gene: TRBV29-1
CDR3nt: TGCAGCGCCTTTCACAATGAGCAGTTCTTC
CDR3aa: CSAFHNEQFF

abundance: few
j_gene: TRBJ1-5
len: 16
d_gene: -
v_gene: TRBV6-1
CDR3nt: TGTGCCAGCACCAACCTTCGGACAGATAGCAATCAGCCCCAGCATTTT
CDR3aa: CASTNLRTDSNQPQHF

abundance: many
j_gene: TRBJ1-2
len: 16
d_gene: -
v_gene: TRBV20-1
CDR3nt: TGCAGTGCTATCGGCCTCAACCTCCTCGGGGACTATGGCTACACCTTC
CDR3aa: CSAIGLNLLGDYGYTF

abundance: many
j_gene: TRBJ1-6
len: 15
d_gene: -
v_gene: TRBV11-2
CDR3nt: TGTGCCAGCAGCAAAGAGACAGGATATAATTCACCCCTCCACTTT
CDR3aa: CASSKETGYNSPLHF

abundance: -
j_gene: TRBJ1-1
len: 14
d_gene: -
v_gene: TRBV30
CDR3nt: TGTGCCTGGACCTACCCGTCGGGCGGAGGTGAAGCTTTCTTT
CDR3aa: CAWTYPSGGGEAFF

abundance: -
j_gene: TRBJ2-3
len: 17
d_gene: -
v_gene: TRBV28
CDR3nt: TGTGCCAGCAGTTGGGGGCTTTCACCCACTAGCACAGATACGCAGTATTTT
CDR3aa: CASSWGLSPTSTDTQYF

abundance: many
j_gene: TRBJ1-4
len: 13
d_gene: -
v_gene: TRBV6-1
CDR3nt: TGTGCCACAGGACAGCGACGAAATGAAAAACTGTTTTTT
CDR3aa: CATGQRRNEKLFF